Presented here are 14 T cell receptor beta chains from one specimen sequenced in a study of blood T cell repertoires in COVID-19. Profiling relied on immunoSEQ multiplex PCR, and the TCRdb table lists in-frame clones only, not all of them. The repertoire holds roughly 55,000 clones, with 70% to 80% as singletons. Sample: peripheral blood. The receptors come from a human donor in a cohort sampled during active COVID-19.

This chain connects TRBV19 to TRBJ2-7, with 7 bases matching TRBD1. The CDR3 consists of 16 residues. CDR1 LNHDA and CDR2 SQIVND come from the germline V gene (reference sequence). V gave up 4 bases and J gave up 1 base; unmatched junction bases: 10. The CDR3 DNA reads TGTGCCAGTAGTAAAGTAGGGGGCTCTTGGTCCTACGAGCAGTACTTC. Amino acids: CASSKVGGSWSYEQYF.

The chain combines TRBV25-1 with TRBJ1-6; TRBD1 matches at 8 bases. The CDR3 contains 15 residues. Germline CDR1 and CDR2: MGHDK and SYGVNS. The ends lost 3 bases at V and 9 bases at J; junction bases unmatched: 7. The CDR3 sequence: CASSDDRGKGSPLHF. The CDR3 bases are TGTGCCAGCAGTGACGACAGGGGTAAGGGTTCACCCCTCCACTTT.

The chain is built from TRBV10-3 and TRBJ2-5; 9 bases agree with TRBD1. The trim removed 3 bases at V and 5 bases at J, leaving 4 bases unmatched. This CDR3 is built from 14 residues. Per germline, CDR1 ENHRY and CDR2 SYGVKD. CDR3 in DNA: TGTGCCATCAGTGAACAGGGGGCAGGGGAGACCCAGTACTTC. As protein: CAISEQGAGETQYF.

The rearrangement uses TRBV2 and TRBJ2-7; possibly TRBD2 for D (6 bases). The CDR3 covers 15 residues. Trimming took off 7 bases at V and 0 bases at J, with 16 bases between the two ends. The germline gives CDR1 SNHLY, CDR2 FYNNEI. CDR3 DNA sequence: TGTGCCAGCAAACCTAGAGCGGGCAGCTCCTACGAGCAGTACTTC. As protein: CASKPRAGSSYEQYF.

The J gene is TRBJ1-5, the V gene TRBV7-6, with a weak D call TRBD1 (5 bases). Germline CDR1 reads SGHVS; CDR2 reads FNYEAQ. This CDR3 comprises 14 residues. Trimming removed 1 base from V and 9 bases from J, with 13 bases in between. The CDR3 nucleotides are TGTGCCAGCAGCTTAGGTGGGGGGTTTAGGCCCCAGCATTTT. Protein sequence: CASSLGGGFRPQHF.

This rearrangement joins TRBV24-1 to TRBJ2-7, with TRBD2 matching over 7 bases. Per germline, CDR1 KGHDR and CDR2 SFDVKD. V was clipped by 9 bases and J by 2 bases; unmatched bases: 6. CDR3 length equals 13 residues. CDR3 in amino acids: CATGREGTYEQYF. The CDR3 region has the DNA TGTGCCACCGGGAGGGAGGGAACCTACGAGCAGTACTTC.

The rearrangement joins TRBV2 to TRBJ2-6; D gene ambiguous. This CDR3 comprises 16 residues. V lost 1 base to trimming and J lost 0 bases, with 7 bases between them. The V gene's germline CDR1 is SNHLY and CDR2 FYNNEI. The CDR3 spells CASSEVYLSGANVLTF. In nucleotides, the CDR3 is TGTGCCAGCAGTGAAGTGTATCTCTCTGGGGCCAACGTCCTGACTTTC.

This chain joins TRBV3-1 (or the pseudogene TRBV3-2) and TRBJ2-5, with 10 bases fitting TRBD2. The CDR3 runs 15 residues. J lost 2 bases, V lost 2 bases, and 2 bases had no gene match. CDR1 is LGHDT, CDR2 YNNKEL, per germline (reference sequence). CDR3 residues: CASSQLAGVQETQYF. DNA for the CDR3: TGTGCCAGCAGCCAACTAGCGGGAGTGCAAGAGACCCAGTACTTC.

The CDR3 loop is CASRVLTHSDTQYF. DNA of the CDR3: TGTGCCAGCAGAGTTCTAACCCACTCAGATACGCAGTATTTT. This rearrangement joins TRBV27 to TRBJ2-3; D gene uncertain. This CDR3 is built from 14 residues. Germline V gives CDR1 MNHEY, CDR2 SMNVEV (reference sequence). V lost 6 bases and J lost 4, with 14 bases in between.

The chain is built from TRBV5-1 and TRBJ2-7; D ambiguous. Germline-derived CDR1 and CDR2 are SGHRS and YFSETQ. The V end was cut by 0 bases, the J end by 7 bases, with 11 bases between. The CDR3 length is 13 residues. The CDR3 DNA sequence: TGCGCCAGCAGCTTGGAAGGATCCGGGGAGCAGTACTTC. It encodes CASSLEGSGEQYF.

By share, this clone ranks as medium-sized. In nucleotides, the CDR3 is TGTGCCAGCAGCTTGTTCGGGAGTTCACACAATGAGCAGTTCTTC. Its translation: CASSLFGSSHNEQFF. The rearrangement joins TRBV5-4 to TRBJ2-1; D possibly corresponds to TRBD2 (6 bases). The CDR3 sequence is 15 residues long. From germline, CDR1 is SGHNT and CDR2 YYREEE (reference sequence). Trimming removed 1 base at V and 5 bases at J, with 13 bases between.

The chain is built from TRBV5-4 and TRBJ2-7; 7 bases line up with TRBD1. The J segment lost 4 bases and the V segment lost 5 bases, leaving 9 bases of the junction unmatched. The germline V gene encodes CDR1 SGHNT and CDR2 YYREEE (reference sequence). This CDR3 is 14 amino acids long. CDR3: CASRGTVHIYEQYF. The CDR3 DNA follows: TGTGCCAGCAGGGGGACAGTTCATATTTACGAGCAGTACTTC.

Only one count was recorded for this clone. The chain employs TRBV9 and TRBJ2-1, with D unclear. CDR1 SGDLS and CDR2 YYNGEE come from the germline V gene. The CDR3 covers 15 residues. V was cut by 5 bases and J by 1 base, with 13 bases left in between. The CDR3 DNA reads TGTGCCAGCAGTGTGGGCGTCCTATCCTACAATGAGCAGTTCTTC. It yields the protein CASSVGVLSYNEQFF.

The CDR3 coding sequence is TGTGCCAGCAGTTCCAAAAGACAGGCCGCAACTAATGAAAAACTGTTTTTT. It yields the protein CASSSKRQAATNEKLFF. V is TRBV6-2 or TRBV6-3 and J is TRBJ1-4, with D tentatively TRBD1 (6 bases). Trimming removed 4 bases from V and 0 bases from J, with 15 bases in between. This CDR3 spans 17 amino acids. Per germline, CDR1 MNHEY and CDR2 SVGEGT.